The present entry profiles one TCR beta chain with its context. Measured with immunoSEQ multiplex PCR; TCRdb has only the in-frame clones, and not every one. This table has some 2,400,000 clones, approximately 96% appearing once. This sample was taken from a study of shared clonotypes between healthy human individuals. In the study overall: Aged between 18 and 49, the donors were a couple of women and three men.

From CD4+ cells came CD45RA+ naive and CD45RA-negative memory subsets. Trimming cost V 4 bases and J 4 bases; bases outside gene matches: 6. CDR1 and CDR2 from the germline V gene are SGHDT and YYEEEE. CDR3 length: 14 residues. The TCR originated in a man between 18 and 29 years old in good health. J is TRBJ1-2 and V is TRBV5-6; 8 nucleotides agree with TRBD1. The sample taken for sequencing was naive CD4+ T cells sorted from blood. Documented subset: CD45RA+ positively selected. The CDR3, as DNA: TGTGCCAGCAGCCCCGGACAGGGCGTCTATGGCTACACCTTC. As protein: CASSPGQGVYGYTF.